The T cell receptor (beta chain) under discussion was sequenced for a study of blood T cell repertoires in COVID-19. In the study overall: Collection of acute and convalescent COVID-19 samples took place in the United States, Italy and Spain.

Per the authors' pipeline: Reference gene primer amplification gave nucleated cell count estimates. The method was immunoSEQ multiplex PCR; TCRdb's version includes in-frame clones alone and lacks a portion of them. V and J calls and clone size are those listed in that table; D and trimming were worked out from the DNA. The sample includes 30,000 to 45,000 clones, about nine tenths of them seen just once. The sequence was collected from a human donor in a cohort sampled during active COVID-19. Specimen: peripheral blood.

The CDR3: CASSLQGRNEQFF. CDR3 in DNA: TGTGCCAGCAGTTTACAGGGTAGGAATGAGCAGTTCTTC. This sequence joins TRBV27 and TRBJ2-1; D may be TRBD1 (5 bases). Germline values: CDR1 MNHEY, CDR2 SMNVEV (reference sequence). V lost 2 bases and J 7 bases, leaving 9 bases between the germline ends. The CDR3 sequence is 13 residues long.